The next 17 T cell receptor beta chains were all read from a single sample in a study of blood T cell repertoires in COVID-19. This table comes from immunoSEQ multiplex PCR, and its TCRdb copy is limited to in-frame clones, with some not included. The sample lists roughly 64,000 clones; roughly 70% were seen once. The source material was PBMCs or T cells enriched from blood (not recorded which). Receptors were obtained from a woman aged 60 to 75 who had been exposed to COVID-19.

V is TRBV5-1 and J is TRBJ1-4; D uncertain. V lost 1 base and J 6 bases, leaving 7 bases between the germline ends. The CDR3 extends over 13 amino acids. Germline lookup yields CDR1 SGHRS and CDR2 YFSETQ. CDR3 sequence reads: CASSLSTDEKLFF. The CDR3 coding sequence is TGCGCCAGCAGCTTGTCTACAGATGAAAAACTGTTTTTT.

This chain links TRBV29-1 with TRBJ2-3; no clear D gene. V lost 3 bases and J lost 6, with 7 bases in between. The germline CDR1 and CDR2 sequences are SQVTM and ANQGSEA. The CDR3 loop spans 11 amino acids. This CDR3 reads CSVERWDTQYF. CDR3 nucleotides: TGCAGCGTTGAGAGGTGGGATACGCAGTATTTT.

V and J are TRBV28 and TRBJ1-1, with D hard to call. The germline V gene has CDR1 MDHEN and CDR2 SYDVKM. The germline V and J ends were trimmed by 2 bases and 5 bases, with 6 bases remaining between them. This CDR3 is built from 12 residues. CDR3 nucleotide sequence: TGTGCCAGCAGTTTAGCGGTTACTGAAGCTTTCTTT. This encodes CASSLAVTEAFF.

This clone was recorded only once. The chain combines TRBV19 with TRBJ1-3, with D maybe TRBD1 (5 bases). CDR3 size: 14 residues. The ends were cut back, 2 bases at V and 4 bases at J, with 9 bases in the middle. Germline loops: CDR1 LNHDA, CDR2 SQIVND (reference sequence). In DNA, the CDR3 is TGTGCCAGTAGTATACAGGGCGTCGGAAACACCATATATTTT. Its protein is CASSIQGVGNTIYF.

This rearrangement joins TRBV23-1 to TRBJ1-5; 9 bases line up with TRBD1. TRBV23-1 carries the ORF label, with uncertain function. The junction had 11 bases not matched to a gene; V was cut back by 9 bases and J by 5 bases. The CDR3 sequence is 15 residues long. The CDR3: CARRGGDRDHQPQHF. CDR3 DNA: TGCGCCAGAAGGGGTGGGGACAGGGACCATCAGCCCCAGCATTTT.

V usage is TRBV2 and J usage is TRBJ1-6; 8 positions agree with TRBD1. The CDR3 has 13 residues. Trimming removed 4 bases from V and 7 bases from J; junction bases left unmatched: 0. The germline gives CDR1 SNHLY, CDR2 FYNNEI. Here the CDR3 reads CASSGTGNSPLHF. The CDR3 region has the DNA TGTGCCAGCAGTGGGACAGGGAATTCACCCCTCCACTTT.

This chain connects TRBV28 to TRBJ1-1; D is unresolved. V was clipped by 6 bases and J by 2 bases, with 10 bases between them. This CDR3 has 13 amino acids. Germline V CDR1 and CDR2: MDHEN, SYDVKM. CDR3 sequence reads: CASRITSNTEAFF. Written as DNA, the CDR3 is TGTGCCAGCAGAATAACTAGTAACACTGAAGCTTTCTTT.

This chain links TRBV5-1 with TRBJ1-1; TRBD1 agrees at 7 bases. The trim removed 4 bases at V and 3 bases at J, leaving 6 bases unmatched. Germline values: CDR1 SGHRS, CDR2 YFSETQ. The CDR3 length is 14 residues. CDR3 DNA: TGCGCCAGCAGCCTCAGGGGGATCGACACTGAAGCTTTCTTT. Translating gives CASSLRGIDTEAFF. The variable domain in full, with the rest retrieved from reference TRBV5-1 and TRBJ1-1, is KAGVTQTPRYLIKTRGQQVTLSCSPISGHRSVSWYQQTPGQGLQFLFEYFSETQRNKGNFPGRFSGRQFSNSRSEMNVSTLELGDSALYLCASSLRGIDTEAFFGQGTRLTVV.

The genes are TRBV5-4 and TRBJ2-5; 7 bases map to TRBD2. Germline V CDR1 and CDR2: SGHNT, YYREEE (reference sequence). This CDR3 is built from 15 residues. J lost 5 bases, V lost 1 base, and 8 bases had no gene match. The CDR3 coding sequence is TGTGCCAGCAGCTTGAGTCCCTCGGGGGGTGAGACCCAGTACTTC. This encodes CASSLSPSGGETQYF.

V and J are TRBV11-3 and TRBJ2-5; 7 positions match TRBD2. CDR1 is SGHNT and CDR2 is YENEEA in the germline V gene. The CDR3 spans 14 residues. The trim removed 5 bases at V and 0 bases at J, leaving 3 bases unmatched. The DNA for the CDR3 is TGTGCCAGCAGCCCAGGGACTAACCAAGAGACCCAGTACTTC. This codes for CASSPGTNQETQYF.

CDR3 loop: CASSRTGTGYGYTF. For the CDR3, the DNA is TGTGCCAGCAGCCGGACCGGGACAGGGTATGGCTACACCTTC. The chain joins TRBV3-1 (or the pseudogene TRBV3-2) to TRBJ1-2, with TRBD1 matching 9 bases. Trimming took 4 bases from V and 5 from J; bases not matched to a gene: 5. This CDR3 is built from 14 residues. CDR1 is LGHDT and CDR2 is YNNKEL in the germline V gene (reference sequence).

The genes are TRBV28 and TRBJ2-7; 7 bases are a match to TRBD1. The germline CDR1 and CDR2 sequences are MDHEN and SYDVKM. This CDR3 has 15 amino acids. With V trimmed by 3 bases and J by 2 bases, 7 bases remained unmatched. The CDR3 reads CASSFSTGATYEQYF. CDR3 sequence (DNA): TGTGCCAGCAGTTTCAGTACAGGGGCGACCTACGAGCAGTACTTC.

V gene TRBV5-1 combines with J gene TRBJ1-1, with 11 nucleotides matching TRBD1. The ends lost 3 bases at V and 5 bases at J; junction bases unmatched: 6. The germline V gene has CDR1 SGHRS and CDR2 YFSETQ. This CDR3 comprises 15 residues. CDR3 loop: CASSSRTGGATEAFF. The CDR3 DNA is TGCGCCAGCAGCTCCCGGACAGGGGGCGCGACTGAAGCTTTCTTT.

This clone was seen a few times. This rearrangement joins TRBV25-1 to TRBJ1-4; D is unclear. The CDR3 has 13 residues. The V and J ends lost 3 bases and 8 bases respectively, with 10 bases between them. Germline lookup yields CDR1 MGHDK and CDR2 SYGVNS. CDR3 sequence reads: CASSDGGREKLFF. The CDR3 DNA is TGTGCCAGCAGTGACGGAGGAAGAGAAAAACTGTTTTTT.

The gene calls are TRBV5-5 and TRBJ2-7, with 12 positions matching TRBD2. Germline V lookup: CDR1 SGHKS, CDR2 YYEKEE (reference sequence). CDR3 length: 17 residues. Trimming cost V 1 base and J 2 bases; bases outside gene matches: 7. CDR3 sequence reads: CASSLRLAGGRTYEQYF. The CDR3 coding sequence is TGTGCCAGCAGCTTGAGGCTAGCGGGAGGGCGAACCTACGAGCAGTACTTC. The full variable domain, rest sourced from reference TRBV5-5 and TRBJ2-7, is DAGVTQSPTHLIKTRGQQVTLRCSPISGHKSVSWYQQVLGQGPQFIFQYYEKEERGRGNFPDRFSARQFPNYSSELNVNALLLGDSALYLCASSLRLAGGRTYEQYFGPGTRLTVT.

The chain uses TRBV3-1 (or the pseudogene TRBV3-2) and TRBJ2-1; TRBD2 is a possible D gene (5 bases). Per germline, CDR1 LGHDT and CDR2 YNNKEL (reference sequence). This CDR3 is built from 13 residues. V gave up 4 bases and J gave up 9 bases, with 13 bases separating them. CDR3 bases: TGTGCCAGCAGCCGGGTAAGAAGCGGTGAGCAGTTCTTC. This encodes CASSRVRSGEQFF.

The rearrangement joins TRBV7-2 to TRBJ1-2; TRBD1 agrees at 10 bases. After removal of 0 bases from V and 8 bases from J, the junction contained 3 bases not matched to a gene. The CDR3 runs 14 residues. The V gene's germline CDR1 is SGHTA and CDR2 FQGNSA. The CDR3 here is CASSLAGDRGGYTF. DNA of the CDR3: TGTGCCAGCAGCTTAGCGGGGGACAGGGGAGGCTACACCTTC.